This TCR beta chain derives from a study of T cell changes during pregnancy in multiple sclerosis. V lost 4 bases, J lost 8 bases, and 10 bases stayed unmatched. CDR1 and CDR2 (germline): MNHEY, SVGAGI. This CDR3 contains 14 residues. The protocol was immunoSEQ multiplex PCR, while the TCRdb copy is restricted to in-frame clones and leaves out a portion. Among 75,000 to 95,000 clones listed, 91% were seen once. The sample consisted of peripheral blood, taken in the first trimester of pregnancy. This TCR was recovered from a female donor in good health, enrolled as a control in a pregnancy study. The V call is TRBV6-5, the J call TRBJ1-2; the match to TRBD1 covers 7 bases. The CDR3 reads CASSSGGQIGGYTF. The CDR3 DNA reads TGTGCCAGCAGTTCCGGGGGACAGATCGGCGGCTACACCTTC.